This T cell receptor (beta chain) is from a study of Ad26.COV2.S vaccination and SARS-CoV-2 variants. Assay used: immunoSEQ multiplex PCR; TCRdb lists only in-frame clones, some missing. The sample holds about 410,000 clones; 80% to 95% are singletons and the top ten take about 1.6%. General observations from the study: Relative to placebo recipients, vaccine recipients exhibited elevated spike-specific TCR breadth.

Per the germline V gene, CDR1 is LNHDA and CDR2 is SQIVND (reference sequence). The V and J ends lost 2 bases and 3 bases respectively, with 8 bases between them. The CDR3 contains 14 residues. Details on this clone: Antigen: not known.

The sample's treatment: some 19 received Ad26.COV2.S at low or high dose, single or two shots; about 5 received placebo; per-sample allocation not given. Sample collection was performed on day 63 after the first vaccine or placebo injection. This receptor was obtained from a person aged 18 to 59 who received the Ad26.COV2.S COVID-19 vaccine or a placebo. This sequence joins TRBV19 and TRBJ2-1; D is unresolved. Here the sequenced sample was peripheral blood, taken in a trial of Ad26.COV2.S vaccine versus placebo. The CDR3 sequence is CASSIRTGYNEQFF. The CDR3 DNA reads as TGTGCCAGTAGTATACGGACGGGCTACAATGAGCAGTTCTTC. Together with reference TRBV19 and TRBJ2-1, the CDR3 gives the full variable domain: DGGITQSPKYLFRKEGQNVTLSCEQNLNHDAMYWYRQDPGQGLRLIYYSQIVNDFQKGDIAEGYSVSREKKESFPLTVTSAQKNPTAFYLCASSIRTGYNEQFFGPGTRLTVL.